A single sample gave rise to the 10 T cell receptor beta chains below, sequenced in a study of cytotoxic CD8 clonotypes in ibrutinib-treated CLL. The data were produced by immunoSEQ multiplex PCR, yet TCRdb's version contains in-frame clones alone and is incomplete. In the table there are roughly 330,000 clones, about 61% of which are singletons. Sequences were derived from PBMCs, sampled after 36 months of ibrutinib treatment. The origin of the receptors is a human donor with chronic lymphocytic leukemia.

This clone was seen just once. The chain joins TRBV5-1 to TRBJ2-7, with 10 bases matching TRBD2. Trimming at V came to 1 base and at J to 2 bases, leaving 12 bases not matched to a gene. This CDR3 has 18 residues. The V gene's germline CDR1 is SGHRS and CDR2 YFSETQ. CDR3 amino acids: CASSLWLAGEGSPYEQYF. CDR3 nucleotide sequence: TGCGCCAGCAGCTTGTGGCTAGCGGGAGAGGGGAGCCCCTACGAGCAGTACTTC.

The table lists this clone with a count of one. The gene calls are TRBV28 and TRBJ2-1; perhaps TRBD2 as D (8 bases). The CDR3 spans 18 residues. With 5 bases removed from V and 0 bases from J, the gap between germline ends came to 20 bases. Per germline, CDR1 MDHEN and CDR2 SYDVKM. CDR3 amino acids: CASSQRGLAGYSYNEQFF. CDR3 sequence (DNA): TGTGCCAGCAGTCAAAGGGGGCTAGCGGGTTACTCCTACAATGAGCAGTTCTTC.

This clone has just one count. The V gene is TRBV11-1, the J gene TRBJ2-7; 10 bases fit TRBD1. Germline V gene data show CDR1 as SGHAT and CDR2 as FQDESV (reference sequence). V trimming: 6 bases; J trimming: 2 bases; junction bases outside the gene matches: 7. The CDR3 is 15 amino acids. The CDR3 nucleotides are TGTGCCAGCAGGTACCGGGACAGGGGAACCTACGAGCAGTACTTC. It encodes CASRYRDRGTYEQYF. Complete variable domain (other parts from reference TRBV11-1 and TRBJ2-7): EAEVAQSPRYKITEKSQAVAFWCDPISGHATLYWYRQILGQGPELLVQFQDESVVDDSQLPKDRFSAERLKGVDSTLKIQPAELGDSAMYLCASRYRDRGTYEQYFGPGTRLTVT.

J is TRBJ2-1 and V is TRBV29-1; 10 bases match TRBD2. Per germline, CDR1 SQVTM and CDR2 ANQGSEA. With V trimmed by 3 bases and J by 5 bases, 13 bases remained unmatched. The CDR3 contains 17 residues. This CDR3 is CSVELAGESTLHNEQFF. The CDR3, as DNA: TGCAGCGTTGAGCTAGCGGGAGAATCCACTCTCCACAATGAGCAGTTCTTC.

The chain joins TRBV10-3 to TRBJ1-1; 7 positions match TRBD1. Germline V gives CDR1 ENHRY, CDR2 SYGVKD. Unmatched junction bases numbered 3, after V lost 8 bases and J lost 0 bases. This CDR3 is built from 13 residues. The CDR3 reads CAIQDRMNTEAFF. In DNA, the CDR3 is TGTGCCATCCAGGACAGGATGAACACTGAAGCTTTCTTT.

This chain connects TRBV28 to TRBJ2-7, with D maybe TRBD1 (6 bases). V lost 4 bases, J lost 3 bases, and 10 bases lay in between. CDR3 size: 13 residues. Looked up from germline, CDR1 is MDHEN and CDR2 is SYDVKM. The CDR3 loop is CASSSQGFYEQYF. The CDR3 nucleotides read TGTGCCAGCAGTTCACAGGGATTCTACGAGCAGTACTTC.

This sequence joins TRBV30 and TRBJ1-3; 8 nucleotides line up with TRBD1. With 1 base clipped from V and 2 bases from J, the junction kept 1 base outside the gene matches. The CDR3 runs 14 residues. Germline CDR1 reads GTSNPN; CDR2 reads SVGIG (reference sequence). CDR3 residues: CAWSGTGPGNTIYF. The CDR3 DNA follows: TGTGCCTGGAGTGGGACAGGGCCTGGAAACACCATATATTTT.

This clone was seen more than once but under ten times. This chain links TRBV4-3 with TRBJ1-2; D perhaps matches TRBD1 (5 bases). Between the trimmed V and J ends, which lost 0 bases and 4 bases, there was a span of 9 bases. The CDR3 has 14 residues. Per the germline V gene, CDR1 is LGHNA and CDR2 is YSLEER. The CDR3 spells CASSQERGRYGYTF. Here the CDR3 DNA reads TGCGCCAGCAGCCAAGAACGGGGACGCTATGGCTACACCTTC.

The chain employs TRBV19 and TRBJ2-7; 8 bases line up with TRBD1. There are 13 residues in the CDR3. Germline lookup yields CDR1 LNHDA and CDR2 SQIVND (reference sequence). Trimming took 7 bases from V and 4 from J; bases not matched to a gene: 6. CDR3: CASTPGGMYEQYF. DNA of the CDR3: TGTGCCAGTACCCCAGGGGGCATGTACGAGCAGTACTTC.

The chain employs TRBV6-5 and TRBJ1-2; 10 bases are shared with TRBD1. This CDR3 contains 13 residues. With V trimmed by 8 bases and J by 7 bases, 7 bases remained unmatched. CDR1 and CDR2 (germline): MNHEY, SVGAGI. Here the CDR3 reads CASQGQGLIGYTF. The DNA for the CDR3 is TGTGCCAGCCAGGGACAGGGGTTAATTGGCTACACCTTC.